This T cell receptor (beta chain) appears in the sequencing data of a study of cytotoxic CD8 clonotypes in ibrutinib-treated CLL. Some clones are missing from TCRdb's copy, which holds only in-frame ones; the method was immunoSEQ multiplex PCR. This table holds roughly 24,000 clones, about two thirds found once. With 4 bases removed from V and 3 bases from J, the gap between germline ends came to 16 bases. Germline CDR1 reads SGHDT; CDR2 reads YYEEEE. This CDR3 spans 16 amino acids. The sample consisted of PBMCs, taken after 24 months of ibrutinib treatment. The receptor was derived from a human donor with chronic lymphocytic leukemia. This chain connects TRBV5-6 to TRBJ1-4, with D perhaps matching TRBD1 (5 bases). CDR3 sequence: CASSHRSPGPNEKLFF. CDR3 nucleotide sequence: TGTGCCAGCAGCCACCGAAGTCCGGGGCCTAATGAAAAACTGTTTTTT. The complete variable domain, with remaining parts taken from reference TRBV5-6 and TRBJ1-4, reads DAGVTQSPTHLIKTRGQQVTLRCSPKSGHDTVSWYQQALGQGPQFIFQYYEEEERQRGNFPDRFSGHQFPNYSSELNVNALLLGDSALYLCASSHRSPGPNEKLFFGSGTQLSVL.